The subject of this entry is one T cell receptor (beta chain). The data were taken from a study of blood T cell repertoires in COVID-19. The wider study: Acute and convalescent COVID-19 specimens originated in the United States, Italy and Spain. From T cells, B-cell-depleted T cells, or PBMCs came the material, which was cDNA or gDNA.

Germline CDR1 is SGHRS and CDR2 is YFSETQ. There are 15 residues in the CDR3. V was shortened by 4 bases and J by 6 bases, with 17 bases between the two germline ends. Produced via immunoSEQ multiplex PCR; TCRdb's table is partial and in-frame only. The data hold about 36,000 clones, with approximately 90% observed a single time. The source of this sequence is a human donor in a cohort sampled during active COVID-19. V gene TRBV5-1 combines with J gene TRBJ1-5; possible D gene TRBD1, 5 bases. Material: peripheral blood. CDR3 nucleotides: TGCGCCAGCAGCCCGGGGGTGGGTGATAGTCAGCCCCAGCATTTT. Its protein is CASSPGVGDSQPQHF.